One and the same sample provided the 19 T cell receptor beta chains below, sequenced in a study of control samples from healthy donors and cancer patients. Profiling relied on immunoSEQ multiplex PCR, and the TCRdb table lists in-frame clones only, not all of them. The sample records about 120,000 clones, 80% to 90% being singletons. The sample comprised PBMCs. The receptors come from a woman aged 45-65 years with colorectal cancer.

The gene calls are TRBV18 and TRBJ2-7; D gene ambiguous. This CDR3 comprises 12 residues. V lost 0 bases, J lost 4 bases, and 4 bases lay in between. Germline CDR1 reads KGHSH; CDR2 reads LQKENI. The CDR3, as DNA: TGTGCCAGCTCACCACCGGGGTACGAGCAGTACTTC. It translates to CASSPPGYEQYF. Based on the CDR3 plus reference TRBV18 and TRBJ2-7, the full variable domain is NAGVMQNPRHLVRRRGQEARLRCSPMKGHSHVYWYRQLPEEGLKFMVYLQKENIIDESGMPKERFSAEFPKEGPSILRIQQVVRGDSAAYFCASSPPGYEQYFGPGTRLTVT.

The V and J genes are TRBV20-1 and TRBJ2-1; no clear D gene. Germline values: CDR1 DFQATT, CDR2 SNEGSKA (reference sequence). V shed 6 bases and J shed 5 bases, with 5 bases lying between them. This CDR3 comprises 10 residues. The CDR3 region is CSALDNEQFF. For the CDR3, the DNA is TGCAGTGCGCTTGACAATGAGCAGTTCTTC.

The rearrangement uses TRBV12-3 or TRBV12-4 and TRBJ1-1; D gene unclear. V lost 3 bases to trimming and J lost 6 bases, with 8 bases between them. There are 12 residues in the CDR3. CDR3 sequence (DNA): TGTGCCAGCAGTTTGGCCGGAGCTGAAGCTTTCTTT. Protein product: CASSLAGAEAFF.

The CDR3: CAISESSGQRVTYNEQFF. The CDR3 region has the DNA TGTGCCATCAGTGAGTCGAGTGGTCAGCGGGTGACCTACAATGAGCAGTTCTTC. J is TRBJ2-1 and V is TRBV10-3, with a possible D match to TRBD2 (6 bases). The CDR3 runs to 18 residues. The V end was cut by 0 bases, the J end by 2 bases, with 17 bases between. Germline assignment: CDR1 ENHRY and CDR2 SYGVKD.

J is TRBJ1-2 and V is TRBV28; tentative D call: TRBD1 (5 bases). V was trimmed by 3 bases and J by 5 bases, leaving 10 bases between them. There are 13 residues in the CDR3. CDR1 is MDHEN, CDR2 SYDVKM, per germline. CDR3 coding DNA: TGTGCCAGCAGTTTCGGGGGAGGATATGGCTACACCTTC. Translating it yields CASSFGGGYGYTF.

The genes are TRBV3-1 (or the pseudogene TRBV3-2) and TRBJ1-4; perhaps TRBD1 as D (5 bases). The V and J ends lost 4 bases and 0 bases respectively, with 9 bases between them. Germline CDR1 and CDR2: LGHDT and YNNKEL (reference sequence). The CDR3 totals 15 residues. CDR3 sequence reads: CASSPQGATNEKLFF. The CDR3 DNA follows: TGTGCCAGCAGCCCGCAGGGTGCAACTAATGAAAAACTGTTTTTT.

The chain recombines TRBV7-2 with TRBJ2-7; TRBD2 agrees at 10 bases. Germline lookup yields CDR1 SGHTA and CDR2 FQGNSA. CDR3 length: 19 amino acids. V trimming: 5 bases; J trimming: 1 base; junction bases outside the gene matches: 17. The CDR3 region has the DNA TGTGCCAGCAGCACCAGGACTAGCGGCGTTCCCTCCATATCCTACGAGCAGTACTTC. Encoded protein: CASSTRTSGVPSISYEQYF.

The rearrangement joins TRBV14 to TRBJ2-7; weak D call: TRBD2 (5 bases). Trimming shortened V by 4 bases and J by 3 bases, and 13 bases separated the two germline ends. CDR1 is SGHDN, CDR2 FVKESK, per germline. CDR3 size: 14 residues. Here the CDR3 DNA reads TGTGCCAGCAGCCTACCCGGCGGAGGCTACGAGCAGTACTTC. Amino acids: CASSLPGGGYEQYF.

This clone showed up just once. The V call is TRBV5-4, the J call TRBJ2-4, with 7 nucleotides matching TRBD2. Trimming at V came to 3 bases and at J to 13 bases, leaving 7 bases not matched to a gene. This CDR3 spans 12 amino acids. CDR1 is SGHNT, CDR2 YYREEE, per germline (reference sequence). DNA for the CDR3: TGTGCCAGCAGCTGGGGGGGAGTTGGGCAGTACTTC. It is translated as CASSWGGVGQYF.

Concerning this clone itself: This may be a read error, as it is one base from a much larger clone. V usage is TRBV11-2 and J usage is TRBJ1-2, with 9 bases lining up with TRBD1. Germline-derived CDR1 and CDR2 are SGHAT and FQNNGV. CDR3 length: 14 residues. With V trimmed by 2 bases and J by 6 bases, 4 bases remained unmatched. CDR3 in amino acids: CASSLTGGGDGYTF. The CDR3 nucleotides read TGTGCCAGCAGCTTAACAGGGGGCGGCGATGGCTACACCTTC.

The J gene is TRBJ2-5, the V gene TRBV18; possible D gene TRBD2, 6 bases. CDR1 is KGHSH and CDR2 is LQKENI in the germline V gene. This CDR3 is built from 13 residues. The V and J ends lost 2 bases and 5 bases respectively, with 9 bases between them. This CDR3 reads CASSPASGETQYF. The CDR3 DNA follows: TGTGCCAGCTCACCAGCCAGCGGGGAGACCCAGTACTTC. Variable domain in full (rest from reference TRBV18 and TRBJ2-5): NAGVMQNPRHLVRRRGQEARLRCSPMKGHSHVYWYRQLPEEGLKFMVYLQKENIIDESGMPKERFSAEFPKEGPSILRIQQVVRGDSAAYFCASSPASGETQYFGPGTRLLVL.

Concerning this clone: Germline is not matched at one junction end, which may reflect a read error. This sequence joins TRBV30 and TRBJ1-4, with 7 bases matching TRBD1. The CDR3 totals 16 residues. The germline gives CDR1 GTSNPN, CDR2 SVGIG (reference sequence). The CDR3 spells CAWSAPPTGPKEKLFF. CDR3 nucleotides: TGTGCCTGGAGCGCTCCCCCGACAGGGCCTAAAGAAAAACTGTTTTTT. Supplemented by reference TRBV30 and TRBJ1-4, the full variable domain reads SQTIHQWPATLVQPVGSPLSLECTVEGTSNPNLYWYRQAAGRGLQLLFYSVGIGQISSEVPQNLSASRPQDRQFILSSKKLLLSDSGFYLCAWSAPPTGPKEKLFFGSGTQLSVL.

The rearrangement uses TRBV2 and TRBJ1-1, with a tentative D call TRBD1 (6 bases). V dropped 8 bases and J dropped 11 bases, with 27 bases sitting between them. The CDR3 loop spans 15 amino acids. Germline CDR1 reads SNHLY; CDR2 reads FYNNEI. The CDR3 bases are TGTGCCAGCGGAAAGGAGCTAACAGGGACCTTACTGGCTTTCTTT. This sequence encodes CASGKELTGTLLAFF.

There are a few counts of this clone. The chain links TRBV7-2 to TRBJ2-1, with TRBD2 as a possible D gene (5 bases). The germline CDR1 and CDR2 sequences are SGHTA and FQGNSA. V was trimmed by 5 bases and J by 10 bases, leaving 12 bases between them. This CDR3 is 12 amino acids long. The CDR3 spells CASSPREYEQFF. The CDR3 DNA is TGTGCCAGCAGCCCACGGGAATACGAGCAGTTCTTC.

This chain joins TRBV7-9 and TRBJ2-7; 8 bases align to TRBD1. CDR1 is SEHNR, CDR2 FQNEAQ, per germline (reference sequence). This CDR3 is 15 amino acids long. The V and J ends lost 1 base and 0 bases, in that order; junction bases with no gene match: 2. CDR3 sequence reads: CASSLVQGGSYEQYF. The CDR3 DNA reads TGTGCCAGCAGCTTAGTACAGGGGGGCTCCTACGAGCAGTACTTC.

The chain links TRBV28 to TRBJ2-5; perhaps TRBD2 as D (5 bases). CDR1 is MDHEN and CDR2 is SYDVKM in the germline V gene. V was cut by 7 bases and J by 4 bases, with 19 bases left in between. This CDR3 region has 15 residues. CDR3 bases: TGTGCCAGCACCAGCGCCGGGCTCCGGGGAGAGACCCAGTACTTC. It specifies CASTSAGLRGETQYF.

The chain links TRBV28 to TRBJ1-2; D remains unclear. CDR3 length: 14 residues. The V gene's germline CDR1 is MDHEN and CDR2 SYDVKM. The V end was cut by 6 bases, the J end by 4 bases, with 15 bases between. The CDR3 protein is CASSSPLGSYGYTF. DNA for the CDR3: TGTGCCAGCAGCTCCCCCCTTGGGTCCTATGGCTACACCTTC.

Only one count was recorded for this clone. V usage is TRBV9 and J usage is TRBJ2-3; 8 bases are shared with TRBD2. Germline assignment: CDR1 SGDLS and CDR2 YYNGEE. The CDR3 runs 16 residues. After removal of 0 bases from V and 0 bases from J, the junction contained 3 bases not matched to a gene. CDR3: CASSVDGLASTDTQYF. CDR3 DNA sequence: TGTGCCAGCAGCGTAGATGGACTAGCTAGCACAGATACGCAGTATTTT.

The V call is TRBV5-1, the J call TRBJ2-2, with TRBD1 identical over 9 bases. The CDR3 sequence is 16 residues long. The germline V gene encodes CDR1 SGHRS and CDR2 YFSETQ. V lost 8 bases to trimming and J lost 5 bases; unmatched junction nucleotides: 13. The CDR3 is CASSISGTGKTGELFF. In nucleotides, the CDR3 is TGCGCCAGTTCAATCTCCGGGACAGGGAAGACCGGGGAGCTGTTTTTT.